This T cell receptor (beta chain) was found in a study of CD8 T cells in ankylosing spondylitis. TCRdb recomputed calls from the 5' RACE reads with MiXCR, one row per CDR3 protein. The sample includes approximately 250,000 distinct CDR3 sequences, over 9.5% of them seen just once. Findings of the study overall: Characteristic, it appeared, of ankylosing spondylitis blood was a TCR beta motif of 7 or 8 highly homologous variants.

The V segment lost 6 bases and the J segment 2 bases; nucleotides outside the gene matches: 9. Germline V lookup: CDR1 DFQATT, CDR2 SNEGSKA (reference sequence). There are 14 residues in the CDR3. This clonotype was seen ten or more times. Its antigen is currently unknown. This sequence originates from a male donor with ankylosing spondylitis or in good health (not recorded which). The sample was blood, either unsorted or a sorted T cell fraction (not recorded which). This chain uses TRBV20-1 with TRBJ2-7; 8 bases line up with TRBD1. The CDR3 DNA follows: TGCAGTGCCGTCTCACAGGGGGACCCCTACGAGCAGTACTTC. Protein: CSAVSQGDPYEQYF.